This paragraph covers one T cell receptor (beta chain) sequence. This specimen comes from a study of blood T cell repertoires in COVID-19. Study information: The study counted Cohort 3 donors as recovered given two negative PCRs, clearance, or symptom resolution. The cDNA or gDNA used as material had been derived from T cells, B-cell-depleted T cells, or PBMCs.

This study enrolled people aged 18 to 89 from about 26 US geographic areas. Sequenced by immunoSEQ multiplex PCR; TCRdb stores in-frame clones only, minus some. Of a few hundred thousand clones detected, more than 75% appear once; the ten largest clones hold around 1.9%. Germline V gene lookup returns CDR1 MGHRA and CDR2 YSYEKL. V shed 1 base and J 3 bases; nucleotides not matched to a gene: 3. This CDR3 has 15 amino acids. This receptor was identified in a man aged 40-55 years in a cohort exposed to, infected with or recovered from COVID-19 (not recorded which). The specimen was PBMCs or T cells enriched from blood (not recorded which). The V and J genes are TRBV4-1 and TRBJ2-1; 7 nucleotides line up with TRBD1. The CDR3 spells CASSQGQGSYNEQFF. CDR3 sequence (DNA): TGCGCCAGCAGCCAAGGACAGGGAAGCTACAATGAGCAGTTCTTC.